This TCR beta chain comes out of a study of blood T cells in healthy people across ages. Findings and limits, study-wide: Per million T cells, the diversity of TCR beta decreased roughly linearly as age advanced.

CDR3 length equals 14 residues. V lost 3 bases to trimming and J lost 6 bases, with 15 bases between them. Germline CDR1 reads DFQATT; CDR2 reads SNEGSKA (reference sequence). Every sample yielded at least 6 million isolated PBMCs. The authors extracted at least 5 micrograms of total RNA per sample. Comments on this clonotype: The antigen remains unidentified.

Through a sample-barcoded 5' primer and a J-beta primer mix, a second PCR was run for roughly 7 to 11 cycles. Per sample, CDR3-containing paired-end reads numbered at least 3 million. In TCRdb, the 5' RACE reads were re-called with MiXCR into one record per CDR3 protein. Of some 1.5 million distinct CDR3 sequences in the sample, over 25% were seen once. The source is a woman in her thirties in good health. The rearrangement joins TRBV20-1 to TRBJ2-4, with D possibly being TRBD2 (6 bases). Sequences were obtained from blood. Here the CDR3 DNA reads TGCAGTGCTAGGGACCCGGGGGTTGGAAACATTCAGTACTTC. Amino acids: CSARDPGVGNIQYF.